The 7 T cell receptor beta chains below were found in one sample sequenced in a study of yellow fever vaccine responses in identical twins. TCRdb itself ran the RT-PCR reads through MiXCR, one entry per CDR3 protein. Here the sample spans 4,000 to 5,000 distinct CDR3 sequences, roughly 85% being singletons. Specimen: T cells from blood (PBMCs), unsorted or a sorted subset (not recorded which), collected before or after yellow fever vaccination (not recorded which). These receptors were collected from a woman aged 18-30 years who received the yellow fever vaccine.

The V gene is TRBV29-1, the J gene TRBJ2-7; D is perhaps TRBD1 (5 bases). Per the germline V gene, CDR1 is SQVTM and CDR2 is ANQGSEA. The V end lost 3 bases, the J end lost 2 bases, and 8 bases lay between the germline ends. The CDR3 sequence is 12 residues long. The CDR3 spells CSVDDSAYEQYF. For the CDR3, the DNA is TGCAGCGTTGATGACAGTGCCTACGAGCAGTACTTC.

V and J are TRBV18 and TRBJ2-6; D possibly corresponds to TRBD1 (6 bases). Deletions cut 4 bases from V and 3 bases from J, with 16 bases between. Germline V gene lookup returns CDR1 KGHSH and CDR2 LQKENI. The CDR3 sequence is 17 residues long. CDR3 protein: CASSLSDRPIGANVLTF. The DNA of the CDR3 is TGTGCCAGCTCACTCTCTGACAGGCCCATTGGGGCCAACGTCCTGACTTTC. Filled out from reference TRBV18 and TRBJ2-6, the complete variable domain reads NAGVMQNPRHLVRRRGQEARLRCSPMKGHSHVYWYRQLPEEGLKFMVYLQKENIIDESGMPKERFSAEFPKEGPSILRIQQVVRGDSAAYFCASSLSDRPIGANVLTFGAGSRLTVL.

The rearrangement links TRBV11-3 to TRBJ2-2, with a weak D call TRBD1 (6 bases). Germline values: CDR1 SGHNT, CDR2 YENEEA. The CDR3 has 14 residues. V was trimmed by 0 bases and J by 5 bases, leaving 7 bases between them. The chain's CDR3 is CASSLDRGTGELFF. The CDR3 DNA follows: TGTGCCAGCAGCTTAGACAGGGGAACCGGGGAGCTGTTTTTT.

This clonotype occurred a few times. The chain combines TRBV7-9 with TRBJ2-3; D perhaps matches TRBD2 (5 bases). This CDR3 comprises 15 residues. The V gene lost 5 bases and the J gene lost 6 bases, with 18 bases spanning the gap. The germline V gene has CDR1 SEHNR and CDR2 FQNEAQ (reference sequence). CDR3 residues: CASSPPGVSGDTQYF. DNA for the CDR3: TGTGCCAGCAGCCCCCCCGGGGTTTCCGGGGATACGCAGTATTTT. The full variable domain, completed using reference TRBV7-9 and TRBJ2-3, is DTGVSQNPRHKITKRGQNVTFRCDPISEHNRLYWYRQTLGQGPEFLTYFQNEAQLEKSRLLSDRFSAERPKGSFSTLEIQRTEQGDSAMYLCASSPPGVSGDTQYFGPGTRLTVL.

V and J are TRBV5-1 and TRBJ2-7; no reliable D call. V was shortened by 4 bases and J by 3 bases, with 20 bases between the two germline ends. This CDR3 region has 16 residues. From germline, CDR1 is SGHRS and CDR2 YFSETQ. For the CDR3, the DNA is TGCGCCAGCAGCCTCCCGCGCGACGACTTCTTCTACGAGCAGTACTTC. It specifies CASSLPRDDFFYEQYF.

The chain joins TRBV10-3 to TRBJ1-1, with D possibly being TRBD1 (5 bases). The CDR3 consists of 18 residues. V dropped 4 bases and J dropped 0 bases, with 21 bases sitting between them. Germline CDR1 and CDR2: ENHRY and SYGVKD. CDR3 protein: CAISATGTTGAMNTEAFF. CDR3 coding DNA: TGTGCCATCAGTGCAACGGGTACCACAGGAGCAATGAACACTGAAGCTTTCTTT.

The chain combines TRBV12-3 or TRBV12-4 with TRBJ2-7; 7 bases are a match to TRBD1. Trimming at V came to 5 bases and at J to 3 bases, leaving 10 bases not matched to a gene. The CDR3 covers 15 residues. The CDR3: CASSGSGTVLYEQYF. The CDR3 DNA is TGTGCCAGCAGTGGCTCCGGGACAGTCCTCTACGAGCAGTACTTC.